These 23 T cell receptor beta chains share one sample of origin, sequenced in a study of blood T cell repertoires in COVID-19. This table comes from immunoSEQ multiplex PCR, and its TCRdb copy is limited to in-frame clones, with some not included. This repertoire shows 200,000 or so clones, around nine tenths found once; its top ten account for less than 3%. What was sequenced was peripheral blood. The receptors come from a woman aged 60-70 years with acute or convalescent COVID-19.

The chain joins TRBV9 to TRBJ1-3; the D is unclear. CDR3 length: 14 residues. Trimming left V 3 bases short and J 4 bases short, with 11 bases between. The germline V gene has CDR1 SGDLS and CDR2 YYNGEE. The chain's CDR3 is CASSAATGGNTIYF. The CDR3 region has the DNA TGTGCCAGCAGCGCCGCGACCGGGGGAAACACCATATATTTT.

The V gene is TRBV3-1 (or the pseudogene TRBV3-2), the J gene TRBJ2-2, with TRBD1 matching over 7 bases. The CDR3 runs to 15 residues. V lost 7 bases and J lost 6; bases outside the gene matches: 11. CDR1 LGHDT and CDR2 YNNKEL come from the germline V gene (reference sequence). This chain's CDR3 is CASTGRGSYSGELFF. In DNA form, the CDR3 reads TGTGCCAGCACGGGCAGGGGGTCTTACTCCGGGGAGCTGTTTTTT.

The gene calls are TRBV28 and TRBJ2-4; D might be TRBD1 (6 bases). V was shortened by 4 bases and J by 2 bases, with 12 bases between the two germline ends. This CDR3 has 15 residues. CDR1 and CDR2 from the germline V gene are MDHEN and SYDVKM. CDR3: CASSSPQGPKNIQYF. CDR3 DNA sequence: TGTGCCAGCAGTTCACCACAGGGCCCCAAAAACATTCAGTACTTC.

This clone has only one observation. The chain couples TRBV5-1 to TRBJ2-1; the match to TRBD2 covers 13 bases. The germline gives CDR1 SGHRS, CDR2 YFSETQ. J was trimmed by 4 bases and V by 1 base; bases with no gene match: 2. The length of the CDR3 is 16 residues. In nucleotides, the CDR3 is TGCGCCAGCAGCTTGACTAGCGGGGGGGCGTACAATGAGCAGTTCTTC. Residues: CASSLTSGGAYNEQFF.

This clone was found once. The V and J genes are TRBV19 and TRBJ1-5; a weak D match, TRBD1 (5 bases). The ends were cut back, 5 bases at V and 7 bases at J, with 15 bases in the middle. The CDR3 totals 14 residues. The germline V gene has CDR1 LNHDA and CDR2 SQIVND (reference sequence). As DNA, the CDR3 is TGTGCCAGTAGTGGGGGGTCAGTCGGACAGCCCCAGCATTTT. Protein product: CASSGGSVGQPQHF.

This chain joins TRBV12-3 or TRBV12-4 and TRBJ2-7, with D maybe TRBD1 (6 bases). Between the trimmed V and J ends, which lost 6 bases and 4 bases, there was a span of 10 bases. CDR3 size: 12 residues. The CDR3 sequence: CASSRQVYEQYF. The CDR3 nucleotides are TGTGCCAGCAGCCGACAGGTTTACGAGCAGTACTTC.

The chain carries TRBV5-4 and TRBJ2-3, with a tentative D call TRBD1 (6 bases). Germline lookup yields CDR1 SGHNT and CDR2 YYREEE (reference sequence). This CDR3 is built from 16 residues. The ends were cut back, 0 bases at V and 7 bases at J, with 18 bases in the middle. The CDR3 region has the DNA TGTGCCAGCAGCTTGGGACAGGCCTCCGCCGTTAATACGCAGTATTTT. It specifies CASSLGQASAVNTQYF.

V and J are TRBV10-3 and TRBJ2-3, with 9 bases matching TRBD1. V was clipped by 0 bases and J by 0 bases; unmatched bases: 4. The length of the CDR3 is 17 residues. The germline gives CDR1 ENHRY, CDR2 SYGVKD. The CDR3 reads CAISESRTGVSTDTQYF. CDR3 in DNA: TGTGCCATCAGTGAGTCGAGGACAGGGGTCAGCACAGATACGCAGTATTTT.

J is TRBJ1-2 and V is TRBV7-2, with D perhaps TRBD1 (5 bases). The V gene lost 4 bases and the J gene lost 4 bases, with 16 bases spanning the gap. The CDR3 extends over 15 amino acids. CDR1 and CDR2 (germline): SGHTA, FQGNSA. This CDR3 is CASSSPWGSSYGYTF. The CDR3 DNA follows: TGTGCCAGCAGCTCCCCTTGGGGCAGTTCCTATGGCTACACCTTC. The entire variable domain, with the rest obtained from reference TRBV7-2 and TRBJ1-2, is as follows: GAGVSQSPSNKVTEKGKDVELRCDPISGHTALYWYRQSLGQGLEFLIYFQGNSAPDKSGLPSDRFSAERTGGSVSTLTIQRTQQEDSAVYLCASSSPWGSSYGYTFGSGTRLTVV.

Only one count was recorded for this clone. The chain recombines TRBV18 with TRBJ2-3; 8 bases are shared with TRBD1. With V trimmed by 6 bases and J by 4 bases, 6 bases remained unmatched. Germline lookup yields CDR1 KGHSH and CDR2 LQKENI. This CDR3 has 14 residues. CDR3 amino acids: CASSLDRGSDTQYF. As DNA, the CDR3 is TGTGCCAGCTCCCTTGACAGGGGATCAGATACGCAGTATTTT.

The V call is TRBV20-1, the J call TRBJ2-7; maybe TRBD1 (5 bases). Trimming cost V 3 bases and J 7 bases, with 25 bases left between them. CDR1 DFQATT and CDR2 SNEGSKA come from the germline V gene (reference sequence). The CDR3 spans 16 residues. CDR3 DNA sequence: TGCAGTGCTAGTGGGGTAGGGGTGGGAAGGGTCAGGGAGCAGTACTTC. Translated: CSASGVGVGRVREQYF.

CDR3 amino acids: CASSQDWSAATYEQYF. The CDR3 DNA sequence: TGTGCCAGCAGCCAAGATTGGAGCGCCGCCACCTACGAGCAGTACTTC. The chain recombines TRBV4-2 with TRBJ2-7; no clear D. The CDR3 sequence is 16 residues long. Trimming pared 0 bases from V and 2 bases from J, leaving 14 bases between. Germline-derived CDR1 and CDR2 are LGHNA and YNFKEQ.

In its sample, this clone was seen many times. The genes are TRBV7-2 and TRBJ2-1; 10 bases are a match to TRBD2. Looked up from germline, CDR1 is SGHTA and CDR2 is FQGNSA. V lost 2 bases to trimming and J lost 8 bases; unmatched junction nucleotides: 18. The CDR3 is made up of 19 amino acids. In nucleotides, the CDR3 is TGTGCCAGCAGCTTAATATTAGGCTATGGAGCGGGAGGGCCTGATGAGCAGTTCTTC. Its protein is CASSLILGYGAGGPDEQFF.

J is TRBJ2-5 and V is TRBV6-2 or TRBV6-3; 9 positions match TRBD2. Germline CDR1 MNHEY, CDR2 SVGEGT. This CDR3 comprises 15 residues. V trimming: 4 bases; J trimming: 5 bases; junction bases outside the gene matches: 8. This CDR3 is CASSSDGLAWETQYF. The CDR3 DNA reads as TGTGCCAGCAGTTCGGACGGACTAGCGTGGGAGACCCAGTACTTC.

CDR3 in DNA: TGTGCCAGCAGCTACGGACAGGGGTCCGTTAATGAAAAACTGTTTTTT. Amino acid sequence: CASSYGQGSVNEKLFF. V usage is TRBV4-2 and J usage is TRBJ1-4, with 9 bases identical to TRBD1. Looked up from germline, CDR1 is LGHNA and CDR2 is YNFKEQ. The CDR3 has 16 amino acids. V lost 5 bases and J lost 4; bases outside the gene matches: 8.

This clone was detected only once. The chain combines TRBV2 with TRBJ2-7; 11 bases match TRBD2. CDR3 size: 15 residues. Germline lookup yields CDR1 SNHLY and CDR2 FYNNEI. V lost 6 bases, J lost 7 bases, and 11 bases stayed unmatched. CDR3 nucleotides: TGTGCCAGCAGGGCCCATAGCGGGGGGGCCGTAGAGCAGTACTTC. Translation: CASRAHSGGAVEQYF.

The CDR3 spells CASTPPGGATNEKLFF. The DNA of the CDR3 is TGTGCCAGCACCCCTCCCGGGGGGGCAACTAATGAAAAACTGTTTTTT. V and J are TRBV28 and TRBJ1-4; D is possibly TRBD1 (5 bases). V was clipped by 7 bases and J by 0 bases, with 15 bases between them. This CDR3 has 16 amino acids. From germline, CDR1 is MDHEN and CDR2 SYDVKM.

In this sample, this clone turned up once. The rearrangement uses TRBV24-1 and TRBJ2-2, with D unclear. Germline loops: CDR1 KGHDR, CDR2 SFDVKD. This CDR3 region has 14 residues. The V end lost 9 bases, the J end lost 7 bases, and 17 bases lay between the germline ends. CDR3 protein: CATGKAGRSGELFF. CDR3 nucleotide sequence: TGTGCCACCGGTAAGGCAGGCCGAAGCGGGGAGCTGTTTTTT.

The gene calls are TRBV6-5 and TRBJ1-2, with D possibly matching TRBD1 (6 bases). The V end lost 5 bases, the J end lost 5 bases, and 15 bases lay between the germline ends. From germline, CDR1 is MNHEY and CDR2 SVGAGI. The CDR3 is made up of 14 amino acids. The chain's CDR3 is CASSRQAVGYGYTF. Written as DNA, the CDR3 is TGTGCCAGCAGTCGACAGGCGGTGGGGTATGGCTACACCTTC.

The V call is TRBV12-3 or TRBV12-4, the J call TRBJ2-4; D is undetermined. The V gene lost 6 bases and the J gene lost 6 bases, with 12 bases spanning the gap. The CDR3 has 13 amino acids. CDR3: CASSSLRGNIQYF. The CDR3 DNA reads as TGTGCCAGCAGCAGCCTACGAGGAAACATTCAGTACTTC.

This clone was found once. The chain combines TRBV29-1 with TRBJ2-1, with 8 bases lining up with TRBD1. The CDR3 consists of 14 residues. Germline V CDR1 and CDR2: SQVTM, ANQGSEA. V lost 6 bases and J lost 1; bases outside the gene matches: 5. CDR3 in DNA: TGCAGCGTAGCCGACAGGGGATCCTACAATGAGCAGTTCTTC. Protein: CSVADRGSYNEQFF.

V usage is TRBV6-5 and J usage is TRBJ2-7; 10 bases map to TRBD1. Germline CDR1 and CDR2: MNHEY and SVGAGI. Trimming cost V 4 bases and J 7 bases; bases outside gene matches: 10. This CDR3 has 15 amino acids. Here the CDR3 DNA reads TGTGCCAGCAGTTTAGCCGGGACAGGGGCTAGGGAGCAGTACTTC. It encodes CASSLAGTGAREQYF.

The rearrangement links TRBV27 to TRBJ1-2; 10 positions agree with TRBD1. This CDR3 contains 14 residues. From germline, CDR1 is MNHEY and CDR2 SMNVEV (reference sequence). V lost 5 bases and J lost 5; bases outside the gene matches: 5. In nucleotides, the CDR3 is TGTGCCAGCAGTGGGGGACAGGGGAGGTATGGCTACACCTTC. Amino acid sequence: CASSGGQGRYGYTF.